The next 28 T cell receptor beta chains were all read from a single sample in a study of cytomegalovirus exposure and HLA in healthy donors. PCR amplification relied on 60 Vbeta primers (plus 13 Jbeta primers). The data were produced by immunoSEQ multiplex PCR, yet TCRdb's version contains in-frame clones alone and is incomplete. The data contain roughly 240,000 clones, 70% to 90% of them singletons. The sequenced material came from PBMCs. These receptors were obtained from a girl aged 2-10 years in good health and CMV-seronegative.

This sequence joins TRBV2 and TRBJ2-5, with 9 bases aligning to TRBD2. This CDR3 has 15 residues. Germline V gives CDR1 SNHLY, CDR2 FYNNEI. The junction had 8 bases not matched to a gene; V was cut back by 6 bases and J by 3 bases. CDR3 DNA sequence: TGTGCCAGCAGGGTTAGCGGGAGTAAGGAAGAGACCCAGTACTTC. Its protein product is CASRVSGSKEETQYF. Variable domain in full (rest from reference TRBV2 and TRBJ2-5): EPEVTQTPSHQVTQMGQEVILRCVPISNHLYFYWYRQILGQKVEFLVSFYNNEISEKSEIFDDQFSVERPDGSNFTLKIRSTKLEDSAMYFCASRVSGSKEETQYFGPGTRLLVL.

V is TRBV7-6 and J is TRBJ2-1, with 10 bases aligning to TRBD2. This CDR3 spans 14 amino acids. CDR1 and CDR2 from the germline V gene are SGHVS and FNYEAQ. Losses at the gene ends were 5 bases for V and 3 bases for J; bases not matched to a gene: 1. For the CDR3, the DNA is TGTGCCAGCAGCGAGCGGGGGGGCTACAATGAGCAGTTCTTC. Protein: CASSERGGYNEQFF.

J is TRBJ1-6 and V is TRBV25-1; 9 bases are shared with TRBD1. This CDR3 region has 17 residues. Germline lookup yields CDR1 MGHDK and CDR2 SYGVNS. J gave up 5 bases and V 3 bases, and 8 bases lay outside the gene matches. The CDR3 coding sequence is TGTGCCAGCAGTGACCCGGGACAGGGAGTGAATAATTCACCCCTCCACTTT. Translation: CASSDPGQGVNNSPLHF.

The chain combines TRBV30 with TRBJ2-5; tentative D call: TRBD2 (6 bases). The CDR3 is 14 amino acids. V was trimmed by 1 base and J by 2 bases, leaving 11 bases between them. The V gene's germline CDR1 is GTSNPN and CDR2 SVGIG (reference sequence). CDR3 DNA: TGTGCCTGGAGTGCGGGACTTCCACAAGAGACCCAGTACTTC. Protein product: CAWSAGLPQETQYF.

This clone was detected only once. The CDR3 region has the DNA TGTGCCAGCGGGGGAGCGGGGTACAATGAGCAGTTCTTC. Encoded protein: CASGGAGYNEQFF. The rearrangement uses TRBV7-2 and TRBJ2-1; 7 positions agree with TRBD2. After removal of 8 bases from V and 4 bases from J, the junction contained 5 bases not matched to a gene. Germline CDR1 is SGHTA and CDR2 is FQGNSA. This CDR3 is built from 13 residues.

The chain couples TRBV15 to TRBJ1-2; D possibly corresponds to TRBD1 (5 bases). CDR3 length: 15 amino acids. The ends were cut back, 5 bases at V and 4 bases at J, with 17 bases in the middle. CDR1 LNHNV and CDR2 YYDKDF come from the germline V gene (reference sequence). CDR3 amino acids: CATSPPGGRSYGYTF. Written as DNA, the CDR3 is TGTGCCACCAGCCCCCCGGGGGGGAGGAGCTATGGCTACACCTTC.

The chain carries TRBV25-1 and TRBJ1-2; D ambiguous. This CDR3 spans 13 amino acids. Looked up from germline, CDR1 is MGHDK and CDR2 is SYGVNS. V lost 3 bases and J 8 bases, leaving 13 bases between the germline ends. As DNA, the CDR3 is TGTGCCAGCAGTGACAGGAATGGTCGGGGCTACACCTTC. It is translated as CASSDRNGRGYTF.

The chain has TRBV20-1 and TRBJ2-3; D gene uncertain. This CDR3 contains 11 residues. Germline loops: CDR1 DFQATT, CDR2 SNEGSKA (reference sequence). Trimming cost V 6 bases and J 2 bases, with 6 bases left between them. For the CDR3, the DNA is TGCAGTGCCCCCTCCACAGATACGCAGTATTTT. Translating it yields CSAPSTDTQYF.

The chain couples TRBV18 to TRBJ2-7, with D possibly TRBD1 on 6 matching bases. V shed 3 bases and J shed 4 bases, with 13 bases lying between them. Germline CDR1 and CDR2: KGHSH and LQKENI. This CDR3 has 14 amino acids. CDR3 nucleotides: TGTGCCAGCTCACCGGGGGCGCCCCCGTACGAGCAGTACTTC. Amino acid sequence: CASSPGAPPYEQYF.

This clone was seen once. At one end, the junction sequence differs from germline, possibly due to a read error. This rearrangement joins TRBV5-4 to TRBJ1-1; D ambiguous. This CDR3 has 13 amino acids. The germline V gene encodes CDR1 SGHNT and CDR2 YYREEE (reference sequence). As DNA, the CDR3 is TGTGCCAGCAGCTTGGCGACAATGAGTGAAGCTCTCTTT. This sequence encodes CASSLATMSEALF.

The CDR3 region has the DNA TGTGCCACCAGCAGAGATCAGGGCTATGGCTACACCTTC. This translates into CATSRDQGYGYTF. J is TRBJ1-2 and V is TRBV15; TRBD1 is a possible D gene (5 bases). V was pared by 0 bases and J by 4 bases, with 6 bases between. CDR3 length: 13 residues. Germline CDR1 is LNHNV and CDR2 is YYDKDF (reference sequence).

The chain is built from TRBV5-6 and TRBJ1-6; possibly TRBD1 for D (5 bases). The CDR3 is 15 amino acids. Germline loops: CDR1 SGHDT, CDR2 YYEEEE. Trimming took off 3 bases at V and 7 bases at J, with 14 bases between the two ends. CDR3 protein: CASSYMGGLNSPLHF. The CDR3 DNA reads as TGTGCCAGCAGCTACATGGGGGGTTTGAATTCACCCCTCCACTTT. The full variable domain, with the rest looked up from reference TRBV5-6 and TRBJ1-6, is DAGVTQSPTHLIKTRGQQVTLRCSPKSGHDTVSWYQQALGQGPQFIFQYYEEEERQRGNFPDRFSGHQFPNYSSELNVNALLLGDSALYLCASSYMGGLNSPLHFGNGTRLTVT.

The genes are TRBV5-4 and TRBJ2-1, with 7 positions matching TRBD2. CDR1 and CDR2 (germline): SGHNT, YYREEE (reference sequence). The CDR3 sequence is 14 residues long. Trimming took 5 bases from V and 4 from J; bases not matched to a gene: 6. CDR3 in DNA: TGTGCCAGCAGGGGACTAAACGCTTACAATGAGCAGTTCTTC. Encoded protein: CASRGLNAYNEQFF.

The V and J genes are TRBV6-1 and TRBJ2-7; a weak D match, TRBD1 (5 bases). Germline V gene data show CDR1 as MNHNS and CDR2 as SASEGT. V lost 1 base and J lost 2, with 12 bases in between. CDR3 size: 15 residues. Here the CDR3 DNA reads TGTGCCAGCAGTGAAGTCGTAAGGGGCACCTACGAGCAGTACTTC. Translated: CASSEVVRGTYEQYF.

The J gene is TRBJ1-1, the V gene TRBV6-1, with unresolved D. Germline V CDR1 and CDR2: MNHNS, SASEGT. This CDR3 contains 13 residues. The ends were cut back, 7 bases at V and 1 base at J, with 10 bases in the middle. This CDR3 reads CASTPRWNTEAFF. CDR3 nucleotide sequence: TGTGCCAGCACACCTAGGTGGAACACTGAAGCTTTCTTT.

The chain is built from TRBV7-9 and TRBJ2-1; the D gene is possibly TRBD2 (7 bases). V was trimmed by 3 bases and J by 9 bases, leaving 15 bases between them. This CDR3 region has 14 residues. Germline CDR1 SEHNR, CDR2 FQNEAQ (reference sequence). CDR3 protein: CASSFGGLGFEQFF. The DNA of the CDR3 is TGTGCCAGCAGCTTCGGGGGGCTGGGGTTTGAGCAGTTCTTC.

This clone showed up just once. This chain uses TRBV6-1 with TRBJ2-7; 7 bases align to TRBD2. The CDR3 extends over 15 amino acids. The trim removed 7 bases at V and 0 bases at J, leaving 9 bases unmatched. The V gene's germline CDR1 is MNHNS and CDR2 SASEGT. CDR3 amino acids: CASTLTSLSSYEQYF. Here the CDR3 DNA reads TGTGCCAGCACCCTGACTAGCCTGAGCTCCTACGAGCAGTACTTC.

The CDR3 loop reads CASSDRAPNGELFF. The CDR3 DNA reads as TGTGCCAGCAGTGACAGAGCCCCCAACGGGGAGCTGTTTTTT. This chain links TRBV7-9 with TRBJ2-2, with D tentatively TRBD1 (5 bases). Trimming took 6 bases from V and 7 from J, leaving 15 bases between them. Looked up from germline, CDR1 is SEHNR and CDR2 is FQNEAQ (reference sequence). CDR3 length: 14 residues. The variable domain in full, with the rest retrieved from reference TRBV7-9 and TRBJ2-2, is DTGVSQNPRHKITKRGQNVTFRCDPISEHNRLYWYRQTLGQGPEFLTYFQNEAQLEKSRLLSDRFSAERPKGSFSTLEIQRTEQGDSAMYLCASSDRAPNGELFFGEGSRLTVL.

V gene TRBV6-5 combines with J gene TRBJ1-2; TRBD1 agrees at 10 bases. The trim removed 5 bases at V and 4 bases at J, leaving 1 base unmatched. CDR1 and CDR2 from the germline V gene are MNHEY and SVGAGI. There are 13 residues in the CDR3. CDR3 sequence: CASSRDRGYGYTF. As DNA, the CDR3 is TGTGCCAGCAGTCGGGACAGGGGCTATGGCTACACCTTC.

The DNA of the CDR3 is TGTGCCAGCAGCTTGGCGCCCGGTGGGGGGGCGGACACTGAAGCTTTCTTT. It encodes CASSLAPGGGADTEAFF. The chain has TRBV5-4 and TRBJ1-1; D is perhaps TRBD1 (6 bases). Between the trimmed V and J ends, which lost 0 bases and 3 bases, there was a span of 18 bases. The CDR3 is 17 amino acids. Germline V CDR1 and CDR2: SGHNT, YYREEE (reference sequence).

The CDR3 region has the DNA TGTGCCACTTCCACTGACAGGGGGCTGTGGGGCTACACCTTC. It yields the protein CATSTDRGLWGYTF. J is TRBJ1-2 and V is TRBV6-5; TRBD1 matches 10 bases. Trimming cost V 10 bases and J 8 bases; bases outside gene matches: 13. Germline CDR1 is MNHEY and CDR2 is SVGAGI. This CDR3 comprises 14 residues.

This chain links TRBV18 with TRBJ2-2, with TRBD1 as a possible D gene (5 bases). V was cut by 6 bases and J by 5 bases, with 7 bases left in between. Germline-derived CDR1 and CDR2 are KGHSH and LQKENI. The CDR3 totals 12 residues. The CDR3 protein is CASSQGTGELFF. The CDR3 coding sequence is TGTGCCAGCTCCCAGGGTACCGGGGAGCTGTTTTTT.

The table lists this clone with a count of one. The V gene is TRBV5-1, the J gene TRBJ2-1, with 7 bases lining up with TRBD2. V lost 4 bases, J lost 7 bases, and 17 bases stayed unmatched. In germline, CDR1 is SGHRS, CDR2 YFSETQ. This CDR3 spans 17 amino acids. The CDR3 DNA reads as TGCGCCAGCAGCCCCCGGGCTTTAGCTAAGCGGGAAAATGAGCAGTTCTTC. This codes for CASSPRALAKRENEQFF.

This chain joins TRBV11-3 and TRBJ1-1; D unclear. The V end was cut by 1 base, the J end by 0 bases, with 6 bases between. From germline, CDR1 is SGHNT and CDR2 YENEEA. The CDR3 spans 14 residues. The CDR3 sequence is CASSLGGMNTEAFF. CDR3 in DNA: TGTGCCAGCAGCTTAGGCGGAATGAACACTGAAGCTTTCTTT. Combining the CDR3 with reference TRBV11-3 and TRBJ1-1 gives the whole variable domain EAGVVQSPRYKIIEKKQPVAFWCNPISGHNTLYWYLQNLGQGPELLIRYENEEAVDDSQLPKDRFSAERLKGVDSTLKIQPAELGDSAVYLCASSLGGMNTEAFFGQGTRLTVV.

The CDR3, as DNA: TGTGCCAGCAGTGCCACGGGACAGGGGACATACTATGGCTACACCTTC. It specifies CASSATGQGTYYGYTF. The chain joins TRBV28 to TRBJ1-2; 10 bases line up with TRBD1. The CDR3 has 16 residues. Trimming removed 5 bases from V and 3 bases from J; junction bases left unmatched: 9. Germline CDR1 reads MDHEN; CDR2 reads SYDVKM.

This clone came up a few times. V usage is TRBV7-2 and J usage is TRBJ1-2, with a possible D match to TRBD1 (6 bases). The CDR3 loop spans 15 amino acids. CDR1 and CDR2 (germline): SGHTA, FQGNSA. Trimming pared 3 bases from V and 0 bases from J, leaving 11 bases between. The CDR3 nucleotides are TGTGCCAGCAGCTTTCAGGGGACGGCTAACTATGGCTACACCTTC. This translates into CASSFQGTANYGYTF.

The genes are TRBV6-1 and TRBJ2-6; no reliable D call. Trimming pared 7 bases from V and 0 bases from J, leaving 10 bases between. The CDR3 loop spans 15 amino acids. Germline V gene data show CDR1 as MNHNS and CDR2 as SASEGT. CDR3 residues: CASTHRLSGANVLTF. The DNA for the CDR3 is TGTGCCAGCACCCACCGACTCTCTGGGGCCAACGTCCTGACTTTC.

This chain connects TRBV7-6 to TRBJ2-5; 7 nucleotides line up with TRBD2. The J call may not be correct, given that the DNA end is closer to TRBJ2-7. The CDR3 covers 15 residues. CDR1 is SGHVS, CDR2 FNYEAQ, per germline. The CDR3 region is CASSLPAGSGYEQYF. In nucleotides, the CDR3 is TGTGCCAGCAGCTTACCAGCGGGGTCCGGCTACGAGCAGTACTTC.